Each of the 23 T cell receptor beta chains below was sequenced from the same sample in a study of OX40 agonist ivuxolimab in advanced cancers. Profiling relied on immunoSEQ multiplex PCR, and the TCRdb table lists in-frame clones only, not all of them. Of about 32,000 clones listed, roughly 80% were seen once; the top ten hold less than 25%. Sequenced material: CD4+ or CD8+ T cells sorted from blood, taken in a trial of the OX40 agonist ivuxolimab. The receptors shown here come from an adult with an advanced solid tumor such as melanoma, head and neck, liver or kidney cancer.

The chain recombines TRBV6-5 with TRBJ2-7; 10 bases agree with TRBD2. The CDR3 consists of 14 residues. V trimming: 8 bases; J trimming: 4 bases; junction bases outside the gene matches: 8. Per germline, CDR1 MNHEY and CDR2 SVGAGI. CDR3 sequence: CASGASGRMYEQYF. Written as DNA, the CDR3 is TGTGCCAGCGGGGCTAGCGGGAGAATGTACGAGCAGTACTTC.

This chain links TRBV11-2 with TRBJ2-2, with unresolved D. V lost 5 bases to trimming and J lost 1 base, with 11 bases between them. CDR3 length equals 15 residues. Looked up from germline, CDR1 is SGHAT and CDR2 is FQNNGV. CDR3 amino acids: CASSRYDQNTGELFF. The CDR3 DNA sequence: TGTGCCAGCAGCCGTTACGACCAGAACACCGGGGAGCTGTTTTTT.

The chain combines TRBV27 with TRBJ2-4, with D possibly being TRBD2 (7 bases). V was shortened by 4 bases and J by 8 bases, with 18 bases between the two germline ends. The CDR3 has 15 residues. CDR1 and CDR2 (germline): MNHEY, SMNVEV (reference sequence). DNA for the CDR3: TGTGCCAGCAGTTCTCCGGGGGGAACAGGGTACATTCAGTACTTC. Translated: CASSSPGGTGYIQYF.

The chain combines TRBV11-2 with TRBJ2-4; 9 positions match TRBD2. Germline loops: CDR1 SGHAT, CDR2 FQNNGV. The ends lost 7 bases at V and 0 bases at J; junction bases unmatched: 13. There are 18 residues in the CDR3. CDR3 nucleotide sequence: TGTGCCAGCAACCAGGGAGGCAGCGGGAGGCTAGCCAAAAACATTCAGTACTTC. Translated: CASNQGGSGRLAKNIQYF.

In the case of this clone: One end of the junction fails to match germline, which may point to a read error. V gene TRBV4-2 combines with J gene TRBJ2-2; TRBD1 is a possible D gene (8 bases). Per the germline V gene, CDR1 is LGHNA and CDR2 is YNFKEQ. The CDR3 runs 16 residues. The CDR3 loop reads CASSRTQGGNTGKLFF. The CDR3 DNA reads TGTGCCAGCAGCCGTACACAGGGGGGGAACACCGGGAAGCTGTTTTTT.

CDR3 nucleotide sequence: TGTGCCAGCAGCTTAACCGGGCCCGGGGAGCTGTTTTTT. Its translation: CASSLTGPGELFF. This sequence joins TRBV7-9 and TRBJ2-2; D unresolved. Trimming removed 2 bases at V and 6 bases at J, with 7 bases between. Germline CDR1 SEHNR, CDR2 FQNEAQ (reference sequence). The CDR3 runs to 13 residues.

The chain joins TRBV6-5 to TRBJ2-7; a possible D gene is TRBD1 (6 bases). Germline V gene data show CDR1 as MNHEY and CDR2 as SVGAGI. Trimming removed 2 bases at V and 3 bases at J, with 11 bases between. This CDR3 has 14 amino acids. The CDR3 loop is CASSYADRIYEQYF. Here the CDR3 DNA reads TGTGCCAGCAGTTACGCGGACAGAATCTACGAGCAGTACTTC.

The rearrangement links TRBV7-2 to TRBJ1-1; D unresolved. The CDR3 is made up of 14 amino acids. Trimming stripped 4 bases from V and 8 bases from J, with 17 bases between. Germline CDR1 SGHTA, CDR2 FQGNSA. The CDR3 region has the DNA TGTGCCAGCAGCTCTGAACTCATAGTTACGGAAGCTTTCTTT. It specifies CASSSELIVTEAFF.

This chain connects TRBV6-1 to TRBJ1-6; the D gene is possibly TRBD1 (5 bases). The length of the CDR3 is 18 residues. Germline V gene sequence: CDR1 MNHNS, CDR2 SASEGT. Trimming took off 3 bases at V and 0 bases at J, with 15 bases between the two ends. CDR3 in amino acids: CASSDPGRVVSYNSPLHF. CDR3 DNA: TGTGCCAGCAGTGATCCGGGACGGGTGGTCTCCTATAATTCACCCCTCCACTTT.

The rearrangement uses TRBV18 and TRBJ1-1; 8 bases are a match to TRBD1. From germline, CDR1 is KGHSH and CDR2 LQKENI. The V segment lost 3 bases and the J segment 5 bases; nucleotides outside the gene matches: 5. The CDR3 spans 14 residues. CDR3 DNA sequence: TGTGCCAGCTCACCGAGGGACAGGAGTACTGAAGCTTTCTTT. Its translation is CASSPRDRSTEAFF.

The gene calls are TRBV7-9 and TRBJ1-2; TRBD1 is a possible D gene (6 bases). V was clipped by 0 bases and J by 4 bases, with 6 bases between them. CDR1 and CDR2 from the germline V gene are SEHNR and FQNEAQ (reference sequence). The CDR3 has 13 amino acids. CDR3 region: CASSLADSYGYTF. The CDR3 DNA is TGTGCCAGCAGCTTAGCGGACAGCTATGGCTACACCTTC.

The chain combines TRBV6-5 with TRBJ1-1; D remains ambiguous. Germline CDR1 reads MNHEY; CDR2 reads SVGAGI. Trimming removed 7 bases at V and 0 bases at J, with 6 bases between. CDR3 length: 12 amino acids. CDR3 sequence reads: CASTLVNTEAFF. Here the CDR3 DNA reads TGTGCCAGCACCCTGGTGAACACTGAAGCTTTCTTT.

This chain connects TRBV5-3 to TRBJ1-3, with D perhaps matching TRBD1 (5 bases). TRBV5-3 is an ORF, with its function uncertain. The CDR3 contains 14 residues. V gave up 8 bases and J gave up 4 bases, with 16 bases separating them. CDR3 sequence reads: CASSVGPGGNTIYF. CDR3 DNA: TGTGCCAGCAGCGTGGGACCTGGGGGAAACACCATATATTTT.

CDR3 nucleotide sequence: TGTGCCTGGAGTGTAGGGGGGATCACCTACGAGCAGTACTTC. Residues: CAWSVGGITYEQYF. V is TRBV30 and J is TRBJ2-7, with D perhaps TRBD1 or TRBD2 (6 bases each). The CDR3 consists of 14 residues. V was shortened by 0 bases and J by 2 bases, with 11 bases between the two germline ends. The germline V gene encodes CDR1 GTSNPN and CDR2 SVGIG (reference sequence).

V is TRBV30 and J is TRBJ1-2; 7 bases align to TRBD1. The V segment lost 3 bases and the J segment 5 bases; nucleotides outside the gene matches: 12. The CDR3 runs 15 residues. The germline gives CDR1 GTSNPN, CDR2 SVGIG (reference sequence). CDR3 in DNA: TGTGCCTGGAGGGCGAACAGGGGAGGGGGTTATGGCTACACCTTC. Protein product: CAWRANRGGGYGYTF.

The chain has TRBV7-6 and TRBJ1-3; TRBD1 matches 7 bases. The germline V gene encodes CDR1 SGHVS and CDR2 FNYEAQ. Trimming took 4 bases from V and 0 from J; bases not matched to a gene: 3. CDR3 length equals 15 residues. The CDR3 nucleotides read TGTGCCAGCAGCTCAAACAGGGGCTCTGGAAACACCATATATTTT. This translates into CASSSNRGSGNTIYF. Combining the CDR3 with reference TRBV7-6 and TRBJ1-3 gives the whole variable domain GAGVSQSPRYKVTKRGQDVALRCDPISGHVSLYWYRQALGQGPEFLTYFNYEAQQDKSGLPNDRFSAERPEGSISTLTIQRTEQRDSAMYRCASSSNRGSGNTIYFGEGSWLTVV.

The rearrangement joins TRBV28 to TRBJ1-2; 7 bases are shared with TRBD1. Germline values: CDR1 MDHEN, CDR2 SYDVKM. The CDR3 runs to 14 residues. The ends lost 8 bases at V and 4 bases at J; junction bases unmatched: 10. The CDR3 DNA reads as TGTGCCAGCGGCGGGACAGCCGAGCGCTATGGCTACACCTTC. Translating it yields CASGGTAERYGYTF.

This clone was counted a few times. The rearrangement joins TRBV5-4 to TRBJ2-2, with D possibly matching TRBD1 (7 bases). Germline assignment: CDR1 SGHNT and CDR2 YYREEE (reference sequence). CDR3 length: 14 residues. With 0 bases removed from V and 6 bases from J, the gap between germline ends came to 9 bases. Here the CDR3 reads CASSLAGGSGELFF. The CDR3 nucleotides read TGTGCCAGCAGCTTGGCAGGGGGGTCCGGGGAGCTGTTTTTT. Together with reference TRBV5-4 and TRBJ2-2, the CDR3 gives the full variable domain: ETGVTQSPTHLIKTRGQQVTLRCSSQSGHNTVSWYQQALGQGPQFIFQYYREEENGRGNFPPRFSGLQFPNYSSELNVNALELDDSALYLCASSLAGGSGELFFGEGSRLTVL.

The chain has TRBV27 and TRBJ1-2; the match to TRBD1 covers 7 bases. Per germline, CDR1 MNHEY and CDR2 SMNVEV (reference sequence). Germline trimming cut 5 bases from V and 6 bases from J; bases unmatched to any gene: 6. This CDR3 has 13 residues. The CDR3 sequence is CASSKNRGDGYTF. In DNA, the CDR3 is TGTGCCAGCAGTAAAAACAGGGGTGATGGCTACACCTTC.

V and J are TRBV6-1 and TRBJ1-3, with TRBD1 as a possible D gene (6 bases). The CDR3 has 17 amino acids. CDR1 and CDR2 from the germline V gene are MNHNS and SASEGT. Trimming removed 3 bases at V and 4 bases at J, with 19 bases between. CDR3 amino acids: CASSDGRTGTLGNTIYF. DNA of the CDR3: TGTGCCAGCAGTGATGGGAGAACAGGGACCCTCGGAAACACCATATATTTT.

The chain uses TRBV9 and TRBJ2-6, with a tentative D call TRBD2 (6 bases). Germline CDR1 reads SGDLS; CDR2 reads YYNGEE. This CDR3 is built from 16 residues. With 2 bases removed from V and 0 bases from J, the gap between germline ends came to 9 bases. The CDR3 bases are TGTGCCAGCAGCGTTGGGGGGAACTCTGGGGCCAACGTCCTGACTTTC. Its protein is CASSVGGNSGANVLTF.

The gene calls are TRBV5-1 and TRBJ2-3; TRBD2 is a possible D gene (6 bases). V gave up 2 bases and J gave up 2 bases, with 15 bases separating them. Per germline, CDR1 SGHRS and CDR2 YFSETQ. The CDR3 has 16 amino acids. DNA for the CDR3: TGCGCCAGCAGCTTCCGGGACTCCTTTTTCACAGATACGCAGTATTTT. Its translation: CASSFRDSFFTDTQYF.

The V gene is TRBV5-1, the J gene TRBJ1-1; 7 nucleotides agree with TRBD1. Germline lookup yields CDR1 SGHRS and CDR2 YFSETQ. This CDR3 has 14 residues. V lost 4 bases, J lost 2 bases, and 5 bases stayed unmatched. CDR3 sequence: CASSLWTGNTEAFF. In DNA form, the CDR3 reads TGCGCCAGCAGCCTGTGGACAGGAAACACTGAAGCTTTCTTT.